Listed below are T cell receptor beta chains from one sample, sequenced in a study of beta chain features in type 1 diabetes. Profiling relied on immunoSEQ multiplex PCR, and the TCRdb table lists in-frame clones only, not all of them. The data hold fewer than 900,000 clones, with 17% observed a single time. The sequencing sample was made of naive CD4+ T cells from blood. The receptors stem from a woman under 30 in good health. Both conserved end residues are part of each CDR3.

J: TRBJ2-1; V: TRBV7-9; CDR3: CASSLRSNEQFF
J: TRBJ2-1; V: TRBV29-1; CDR3: CSVGGLDDEQFF
J: TRBJ1-5; V: TRBV19; CDR3: CASSIRGQGGQPQHF
J: TRBJ2-5; V: TRBV9; CDR3: CASSVAASAETQYF
J: TRBJ2-3; V: TRBV7-2; CDR3: CASSLVPLDNYATDTQYF
J: TRBJ2-3; V: TRBV27; CDR3: CASSFRVRSGADTQYF
J: TRBJ1-2; V: TRBV7-2; CDR3: CASSLAAGHRWRNYGYTF
J: TRBJ1-2; V: TRBV7-9; CDR3: CASSLEAYGYTF
J: TRBJ1-1; V: TRBV4-2; CDR3: CASSQDLKFGTGGTEAFF
J: TRBJ1-1; V: TRBV25-1; CDR3: CASSEIKNTEAFF
J: TRBJ2-5; V: TRBV9; CDR3: CASSGAGNQETQYF
J: TRBJ1-1; V: TRBV2; CDR3: CASSEERGTEAFF
J: TRBJ2-1; V: TRBV11-1; CDR3: CASSSRLAGGYNEQFF
J: TRBJ1-2; V: TRBV29-1; CDR3: CSVEASGGYGYTF
J: TRBJ2-1; V: TRBV10-3; CDR3: CAIGTNEQFF
J: TRBJ2-7; V: TRBV19; CDR3: CASSLRGQAYEQYF
J: TRBJ2-7; V: TRBV29-1; CDR3: CSVEGDFKSEQYF
J: TRBJ2-2; V: TRBV6-1; CDR3: CASSVIWGPGELFF
J: TRBJ2-2; V: TRBV12-5; CDR3: CASGLHSGELFF
J: TRBJ2-1; V: TRBV28; CDR3: CASAPGLVGNEQFF
J: TRBJ2-5; V: TRBV9; CDR3: CASSVSTDSTETQYF
J: TRBJ2-1; V: TRBV6-5; CDR3: CASSYSGTSGRNEQFF
J: TRBJ1-3; V: TRBV5-4; CDR3: CASSLDGSRAYSGNTIYF
J: TRBJ2-1; V: TRBV7-9; CDR3: CASSLMSGTSGKSEQFF
J: TRBJ2-1; V: TRBV5-1; CDR3: CASSGAGQDNEQFF
J: TRBJ2-1; V: TRBV28; CDR3: CASSFTQDYGNEQFF
J: TRBJ2-3; V: TRBV6-1; CDR3: CASSEGYSTDTQYF
J: TRBJ2-5; V: TRBV9; CDR3: CASSVEMAGETQYF
J: TRBJ2-1; V: TRBV28; CDR3: CASSPVEGLAFELQFF
J: TRBJ2-7; V: TRBV7-9; CDR3: CASSGWNGLSSYEQYF
J: TRBJ1-4; V: TRBV6-6; CDR3: CASSYLQGIEKLFF
J: TRBJ2-1; V: TRBV27; CDR3: CASSLVAGGPLRKQFF
J: TRBJ2-1; V: TRBV27; CDR3: CASSSTSGIYNEQFF
J: TRBJ2-3; V: TRBV7-2; CDR3: CASSFTLAGSWNTQYF
J: TRBJ1-5; V: TRBV7-8; CDR3: CASSLKHGTDNQPQHF
J: TRBJ2-7; V: TRBV7-2; CDR3: CASSLLYSYEQYF
J: TRBJ2-6; V: TRBV7-3; CDR3: CASSLRTGGAGGANVLTF
J: TRBJ2-2; V: TRBV2; CDR3: CASSVAATGELFF
J: TRBJ2-1; V: TRBV7-2; CDR3: CASSLPPWREGHEQFF
J: TRBJ1-1; V: TRBV5-6; CDR3: CASSPLSRGRTEAFF
J: TRBJ2-1; V: TRBV15; CDR3: CASGPPYNEQFF
J: TRBJ2-5; V: TRBV15; CDR3: CATSRGGDSQETQYF
J: TRBJ2-5; V: TRBV11-1; CDR3: CASSLGPQETQYF